This T cell receptor beta chain was recovered during a study of OX40 agonist ivuxolimab in advanced cancers. Study-level results: Partial responders at 0.1-3.0 mg/kg had among the lowest clonal expansion. At doses 0.1 to 3.0 mg/kg, CD4+ and CD8+ clones expanded.

Sequencing was performed with immunoSEQ multiplex PCR; in TCRdb, only in-frame clones are kept and a portion is missing. The data hold 30,000 to 35,000 clones, with over 80% observed a single time. Of note for this clone: The antigen is unknown.

With 5 bases removed from V and 5 bases from J, the gap between germline ends came to 22 bases. CDR1 is KGHSH and CDR2 is LQKENI in the germline V gene. The CDR3 is made up of 18 amino acids. The clonotype was recovered from an adult with an advanced solid tumor such as melanoma, head and neck, liver or kidney cancer. Sample: CD4+ or CD8+ T cells sorted from blood, taken in a trial of the OX40 agonist ivuxolimab. The chain carries TRBV18 and TRBJ2-6, with D maybe TRBD2 (5 bases). CDR3 in DNA: TGTGCCAGCTCAGCACTCTCGGACTTACAAAGTCGGGCCAACGTCCTGACTTTC. It yields the protein CASSALSDLQSRANVLTF.